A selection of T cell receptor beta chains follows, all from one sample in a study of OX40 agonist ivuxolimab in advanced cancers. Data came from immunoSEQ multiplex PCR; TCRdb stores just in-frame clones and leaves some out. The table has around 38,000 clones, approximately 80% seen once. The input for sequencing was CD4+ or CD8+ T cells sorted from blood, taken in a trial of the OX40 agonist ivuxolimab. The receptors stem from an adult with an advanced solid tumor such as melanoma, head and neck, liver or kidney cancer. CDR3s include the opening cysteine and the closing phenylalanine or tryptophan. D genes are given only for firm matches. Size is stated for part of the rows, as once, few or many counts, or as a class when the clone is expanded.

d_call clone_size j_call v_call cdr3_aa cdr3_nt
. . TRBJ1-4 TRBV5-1 CASSLQESDGEKLFF TGCGCCAGCAGCTTACAGGAAAGTGACGGTGAAAAACTGTTTTTT
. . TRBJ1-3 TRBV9 CASSVGGNTIYF TGTGCCAGCAGCGTAGGTGGAAACACCATATATTTT
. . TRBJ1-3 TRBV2 CASTGGYSGNTIYF TGTGCCAGCACGGGGGGCTACTCTGGAAACACCATATATTTT
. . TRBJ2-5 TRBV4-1 CASSPTRGGHQYQETQYF TGCGCCAGCAGCCCCACTAGGGGGGGGCACCAGTACCAAGAGACCCAGTACTTC
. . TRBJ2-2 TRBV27 CASSFLDGRTGELFF TGTGCCAGCAGTTTCCTAGATGGCCGGACCGGGGAGCTGTTTTTT
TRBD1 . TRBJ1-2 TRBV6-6 CASTDRGGGYTF TGTGCCAGCACCGACAGGGGAGGTGGCTACACCTTC
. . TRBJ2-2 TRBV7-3 CASSSTRLAGELFF TGTGCCAGCAGCTCAACGCGACTAGCCGGGGAGCTGTTTTTT
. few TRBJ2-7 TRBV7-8 CASSRPGPSVEQYF TGTGCCAGCAGCCGCCCGGGGCCCTCCGTCGAGCAGTACTTC
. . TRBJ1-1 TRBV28 CASSLDRLNTEAFF TGTGCCAGCAGTCTCGACAGGTTGAACACTGAAGCTTTCTTT
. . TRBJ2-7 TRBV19 CASSSSGTATYEQYF TGTGCCAGTAGTTCATCCGGGACGGCAACCTACGAGCAGTACTTC
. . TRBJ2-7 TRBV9 CASSRAHSSYEQYF TGTGCCAGCAGCCGGGCCCACAGCTCCTACGAGCAGTACTTC
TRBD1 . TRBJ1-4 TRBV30 CAGLWGTGIMGNEKLFF TGTGCCGGCCTTTGGGGGACAGGGATAATGGGTAATGAAAAACTGTTTTTT
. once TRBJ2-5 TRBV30 CAWSVPGTQYF TGTGCCTGGAGTGTACCGGGGACCCAGTACTTC
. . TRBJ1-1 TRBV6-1 CASSGRVNTEAFF TGTGCCAGCAGTGGAAGAGTGAACACTGAAGCTTTCTTT
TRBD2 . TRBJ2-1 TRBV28 CASSLGLAGGPNYNEQFF TGTGCCAGCAGTCTGGGACTAGCGGGAGGTCCCAACTACAATGAGCAGTTCTTC
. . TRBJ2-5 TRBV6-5 CASSYFETQYF TGTGCCAGCAGTTACTTTGAGACCCAGTACTTC
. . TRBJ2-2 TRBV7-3 CASSIKGGELFF TGTGCCAGCTCTATTAAAGGCGGGGAGCTGTTTTTT